The clone carrying this T cell receptor (beta chain) is a singleton in its sample. The antigen remains undetermined. The data are from a study of CD8 T cells in ankylosing spondylitis. Via MiXCR, TCRdb re-called the 5' RACE reads, giving one row per CDR3 protein. The table shows around 250,000 distinct CDR3 sequences, with about 10% occurring only once. The length of the CDR3 is 17 residues. Germline V lookup: CDR1 SGDLS, CDR2 YYNGEE. V was trimmed by 2 bases and J by 2 bases, leaving 18 bases between them. General study findings and limits: Within peripheral blood, clones linked to disease were CD8+ and relatively rare. Typical of ankylosing spondylitis blood, it appeared, was a TCR beta motif of fewer than 10 highly homologous variants.

This rearrangement joins TRBV9 to TRBJ2-3; a possible D gene is TRBD2 (5 bases). Material for sequencing was blood, either unsorted or a sorted T cell fraction (not recorded which). The receptor was isolated from a male donor with ankylosing spondylitis or in good health (not recorded which). In nucleotides, the CDR3 is TGTGCCAGCAGCGTGGGTCCCGGGGAAAGACACACAGATACGCAGTATTTT. Translated: CASSVGPGERHTDTQYF. The full variable domain, in which reference TRBV9 and TRBJ2-3 provide the parts outside the CDR3, is DSGVTQTPKHLITATGQRVTLRCSPRSGDLSVYWYQQSLDQGLQFLIQYYNGEERAKGNILERFSAQQFPDLHSELNLSSLELGDSALYFCASSVGPGERHTDTQYFGPGTRLTVL.